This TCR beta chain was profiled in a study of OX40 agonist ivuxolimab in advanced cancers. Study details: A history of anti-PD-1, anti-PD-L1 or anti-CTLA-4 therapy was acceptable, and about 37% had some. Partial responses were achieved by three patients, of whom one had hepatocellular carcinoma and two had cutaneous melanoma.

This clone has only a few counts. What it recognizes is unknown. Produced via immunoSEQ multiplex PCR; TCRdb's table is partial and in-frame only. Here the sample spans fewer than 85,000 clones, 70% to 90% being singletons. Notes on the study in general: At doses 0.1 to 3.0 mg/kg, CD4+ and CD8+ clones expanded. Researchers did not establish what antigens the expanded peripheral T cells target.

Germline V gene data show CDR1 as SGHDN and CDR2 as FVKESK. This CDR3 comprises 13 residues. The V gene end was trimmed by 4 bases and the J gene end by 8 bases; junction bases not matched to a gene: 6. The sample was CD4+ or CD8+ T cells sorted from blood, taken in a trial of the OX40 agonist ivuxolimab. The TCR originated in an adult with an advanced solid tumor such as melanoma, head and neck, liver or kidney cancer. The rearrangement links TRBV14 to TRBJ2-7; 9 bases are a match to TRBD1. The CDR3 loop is CASSREGTGKQYF. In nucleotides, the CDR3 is TGTGCCAGCAGCCGAGAAGGGACAGGGAAGCAGTACTTC. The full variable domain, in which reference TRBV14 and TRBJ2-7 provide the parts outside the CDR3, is EAGVTQFPSHSVIEKGQTVTLRCDPISGHDNLYWYRRVMGKEIKFLLHFVKESKQDESGMPNNRFLAERTGGTYSTLKVQPAELEDSGVYFCASSREGTGKQYFGPGTRLTVT.